Detailed here is one T cell receptor beta chain. It has no known antigen specificity. No qualities accompany the bases; no much larger clone lies one base away. This record belongs to a study of T cell changes during pregnancy in multiple sclerosis (dated 2019 in TCRdb). About the study as a whole: Changes in the T cell repertoire over the course of pregnancy were examined in this study in women with multiple sclerosis.

According to the germline V gene, CDR1 reads MDHEN and CDR2 reads SYDVKM. Trimming leaves V shorter by 3 bases and J shorter by 6 bases, with the junction holding 5 bases beyond the gene matches. The CDR3 contains 14 residues, cysteine and phenylalanine counted. Only the CDR3 DNA stays, 42 bases, in frame from base 1. The method behind the library was the immunoSEQ multiplex PCR assay. Entries here come from immuneACCESS through TCRdb and include only in-frame sequences with V and J called. Some clones fail to appear in such tables; in the studies checked, an unresolved V gene covers under half of the shortfall, and the cause of the remainder is unknown. Recorded for this sample are approximately 51,000 clones; approximately 90% of them occurred a single time. The ten largest clones take up around 0.56% of the sample.

This clonotype originated in a female donor with multiple sclerosis, enrolled in a pregnancy study. Here the chain combines TRBV28 and TRBJ2-7; 10 junctional bases match TRBD2. Source: CD4+ T cells from peripheral blood mononuclear cells, taken after pregnancy. The CDR3: CASSFLLAGAEQYF. The DNA is TGTGCCAGCAGTTTCCTCCTAGCGGGAGCCGAGCAGTACTTC. The variable domain in full, with residues beyond the CDR3 obtained from the reference TRBV28 and TRBJ2-7 genes, is DVKVTQSSRYLVKRTGEKVFLECVQDMDHENMFWYRQDPGLGLRLIYFSYDVKMKEKGDIPEGYSVSREKKERFSLILESASTNQTSMYLCASSFLLAGAEQYFGPGTRLTVT.